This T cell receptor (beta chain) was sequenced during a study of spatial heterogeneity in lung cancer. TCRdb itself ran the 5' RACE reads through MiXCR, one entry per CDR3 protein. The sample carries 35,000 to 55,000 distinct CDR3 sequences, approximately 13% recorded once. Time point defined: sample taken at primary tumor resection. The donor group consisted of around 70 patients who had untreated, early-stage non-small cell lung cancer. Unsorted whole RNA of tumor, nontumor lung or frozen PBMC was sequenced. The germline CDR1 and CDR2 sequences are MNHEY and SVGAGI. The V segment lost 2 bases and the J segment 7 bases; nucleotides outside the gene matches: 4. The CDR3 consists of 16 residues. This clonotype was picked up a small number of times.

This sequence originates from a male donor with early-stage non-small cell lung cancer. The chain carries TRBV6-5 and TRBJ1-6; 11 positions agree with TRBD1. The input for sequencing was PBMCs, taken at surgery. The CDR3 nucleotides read TGTGCCAGCAGTTACGCCCGGGACAGGGGGAATTCACCCCTCCACTTT. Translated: CASSYARDRGNSPLHF.